This is a list of T cell receptor beta chains from one sample in a study of T cell responses to AZD1222 COVID-19 vaccine. Assay used: immunoSEQ multiplex PCR; TCRdb lists only in-frame clones, some missing. Found here are some 190,000 clones, 80% to 90% of them singletons; the top ten hold approximately 7.7%. Sequencing was performed on peripheral blood, taken on day 0 of AZD1222 vaccination. The receptor set was obtained from an adult in good health. The CDR3 runs from the conserved cysteine through the conserved F or W. Fields, in order: CDR3 DNA, CDR3 protein, J gene, V gene, D gene, clone size. A D gene is named only where the DNA matches it firmly. The size entry is marked missing in some rows and otherwise reads once, few, many or a size class.

DNA: TGCGCCAGCAGCCAAGATCGGGGTTTCTATGGCTACACCTTC
CDR3: CASSQDRGFYGYTF
J: TRBJ1-2
V: TRBV4-1
D: -
size: -

DNA: TGTGCCAGCAGCGTAGCGACAGGGGGTTACTATGGCTACACCTTC
CDR3: CASSVATGGYYGYTF
J: TRBJ1-2
V: TRBV9
D: TRBD1
size: -

DNA: TGTGCCAGCAGTAGAGCCGGTGAAAAACTGTTTTTT
CDR3: CASSRAGEKLFF
J: TRBJ1-4
V: TRBV12-3/TRBV12-4
D: -
size: -

DNA: TGTGCCAGCAGTTTATGGGGGGTTGGGGGAGGTCAGCCCCAGCATTTT
CDR3: CASSLWGVGGGQPQHF
J: TRBJ1-5
V: TRBV27
D: -
size: -

DNA: TGTGCCAGCAGCCTAGGACAAGCATCCTCCTACGAGCAGTACTTC
CDR3: CASSLGQASSYEQYF
J: TRBJ2-7
V: TRBV7-2
D: -
size: -

DNA: TGTGCCAGCAGCGCTGGACTACCCCGTGGGTTTACAGAGCAGTTCTTC
CDR3: CASSAGLPRGFTEQFF
J: TRBJ2-1
V: TRBV9
D: -
size: -

DNA: TGTGCCAGCTGGGAATACAGGGGAGGAGAGACCCAGTACTTC
CDR3: CASWEYRGGETQYF
J: TRBJ2-5
V: TRBV5-4
D: -
size: -

DNA: TGTGCCAGCAGTTACTGGACCCCCACTGAAGCTTTCTTT
CDR3: CASSYWTPTEAFF
J: TRBJ1-1
V: TRBV6-2/TRBV6-3
D: -
size: once

DNA: TGCAGCGTGGAGGGGACAAACACTGAAGCTTTCTTT
CDR3: CSVEGTNTEAFF
J: TRBJ1-1
V: TRBV29-1
D: -
size: -

DNA: TGTGCCAGCAGTTTTACAGAAAATGAAAAACTGTTTTTT
CDR3: CASSFTENEKLFF
J: TRBJ1-4
V: TRBV12-3/TRBV12-4
D: -
size: -